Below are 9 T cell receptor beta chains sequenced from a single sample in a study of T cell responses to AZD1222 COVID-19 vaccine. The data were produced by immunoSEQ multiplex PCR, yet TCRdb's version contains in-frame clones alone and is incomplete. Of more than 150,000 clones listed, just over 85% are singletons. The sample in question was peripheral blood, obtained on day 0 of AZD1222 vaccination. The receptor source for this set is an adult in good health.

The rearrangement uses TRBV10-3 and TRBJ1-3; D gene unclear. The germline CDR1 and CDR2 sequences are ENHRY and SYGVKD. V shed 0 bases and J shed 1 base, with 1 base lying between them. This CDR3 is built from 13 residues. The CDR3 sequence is CAISESSGNTIYF. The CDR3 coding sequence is TGTGCCATCAGTGAGTCATCTGGAAACACCATATATTTT.

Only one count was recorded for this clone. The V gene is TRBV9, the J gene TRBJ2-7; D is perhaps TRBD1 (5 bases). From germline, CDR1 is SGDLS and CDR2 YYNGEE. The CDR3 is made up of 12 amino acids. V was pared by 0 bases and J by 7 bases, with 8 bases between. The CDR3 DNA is TGTGCCAGCAGCGTAGCAGGGCGAGAGCAGTACTTC. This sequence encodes CASSVAGREQYF.

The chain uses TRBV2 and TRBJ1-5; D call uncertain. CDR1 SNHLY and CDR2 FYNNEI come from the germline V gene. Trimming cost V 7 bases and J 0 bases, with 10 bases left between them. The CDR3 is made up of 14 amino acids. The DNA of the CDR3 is TGTGCCAGCATGACGGACGGTAGCAATCAGCCCCAGCATTTT. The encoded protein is CASMTDGSNQPQHF.

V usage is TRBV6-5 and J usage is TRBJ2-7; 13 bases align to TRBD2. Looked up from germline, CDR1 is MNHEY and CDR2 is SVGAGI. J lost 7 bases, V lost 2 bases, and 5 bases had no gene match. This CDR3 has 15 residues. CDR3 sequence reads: CASSYTLAGGPEQYF. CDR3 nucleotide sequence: TGTGCCAGCAGTTACACACTAGCGGGAGGGCCTGAGCAGTACTTC.

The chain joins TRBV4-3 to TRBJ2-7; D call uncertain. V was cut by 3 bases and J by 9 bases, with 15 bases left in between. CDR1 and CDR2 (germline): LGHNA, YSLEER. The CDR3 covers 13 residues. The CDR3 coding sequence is TGCGCCAGCAGCCAGGACGGAGCTTATGGGCAGTACTTC. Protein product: CASSQDGAYGQYF.

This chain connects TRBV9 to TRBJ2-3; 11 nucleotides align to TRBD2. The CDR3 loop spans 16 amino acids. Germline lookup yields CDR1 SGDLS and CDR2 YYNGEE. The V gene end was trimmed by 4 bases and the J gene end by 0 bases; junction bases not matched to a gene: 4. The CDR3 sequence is CASSTLAGGSTDTQYF. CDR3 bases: TGTGCCAGCAGCACTCTAGCGGGGGGAAGCACAGATACGCAGTATTTT.

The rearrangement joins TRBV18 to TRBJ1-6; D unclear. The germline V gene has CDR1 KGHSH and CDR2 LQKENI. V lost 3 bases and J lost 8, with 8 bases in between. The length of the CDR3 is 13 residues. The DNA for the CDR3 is TGTGCCAGCTCACCTATAGAAGATTCACCCCTCCACTTT. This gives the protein CASSPIEDSPLHF.

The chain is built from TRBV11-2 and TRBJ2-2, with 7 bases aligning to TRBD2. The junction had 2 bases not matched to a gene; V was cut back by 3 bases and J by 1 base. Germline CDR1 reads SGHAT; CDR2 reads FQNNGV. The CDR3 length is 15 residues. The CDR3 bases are TGTGCCAGCAGCTTTGGGAGGGTGAACACCGGGGAGCTGTTTTTT. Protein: CASSFGRVNTGELFF.

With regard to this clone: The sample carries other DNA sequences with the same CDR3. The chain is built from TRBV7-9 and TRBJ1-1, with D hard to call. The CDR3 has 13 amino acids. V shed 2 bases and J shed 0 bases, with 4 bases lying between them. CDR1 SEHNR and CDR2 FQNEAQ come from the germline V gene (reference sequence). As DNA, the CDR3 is TGTGCCAGCAGCTTAACAGTGAACACTGAAGCTTTCTTT. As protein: CASSLTVNTEAFF.